This note documents a single T cell receptor (beta chain) sequence. These data originate in a study of radiation and T cells in renal cell carcinoma. J was trimmed by 9 bases and V by 2 bases; bases with no gene match: 5. CDR3 length equals 13 residues. CDR1 and CDR2 (germline): MNHNY, SVGAGI (reference sequence). Noted treatment: treatment-naive control, cytoreductive nephrectomy. Clones were sequenced by immunoSEQ multiplex PCR, and TCRdb holds only the in-frame ones, with some missing. The top ten hold more than 14% of the sample, which has more than 8,500 clones, less than 80% seen once. The chain employs TRBV6-6 and TRBJ1-1, with 8 bases aligning to TRBD1. This specimen was tumor tissue, taken from a patient whose treatment was nephrectomy without radiotherapy. This receptor was identified in a man in his sixties with renal cell carcinoma. CDR3 protein: CASSYPGTGKAFF. In DNA, the CDR3 is TGTGCCAGCAGTTACCCGGGGACAGGAAAAGCTTTCTTT.